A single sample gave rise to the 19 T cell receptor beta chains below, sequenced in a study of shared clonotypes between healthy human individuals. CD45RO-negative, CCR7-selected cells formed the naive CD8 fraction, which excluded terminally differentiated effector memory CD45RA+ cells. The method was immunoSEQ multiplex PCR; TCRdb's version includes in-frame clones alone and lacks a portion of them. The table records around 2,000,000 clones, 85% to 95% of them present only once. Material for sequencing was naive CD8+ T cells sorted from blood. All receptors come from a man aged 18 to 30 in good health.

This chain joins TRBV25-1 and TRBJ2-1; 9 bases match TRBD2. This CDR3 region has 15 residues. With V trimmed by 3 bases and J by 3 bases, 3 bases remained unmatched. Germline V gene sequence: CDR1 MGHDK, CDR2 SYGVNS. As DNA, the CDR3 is TGTGCCAGCAGTGACGGGACTAGCATCTACAATGAGCAGTTCTTC. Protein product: CASSDGTSIYNEQFF.

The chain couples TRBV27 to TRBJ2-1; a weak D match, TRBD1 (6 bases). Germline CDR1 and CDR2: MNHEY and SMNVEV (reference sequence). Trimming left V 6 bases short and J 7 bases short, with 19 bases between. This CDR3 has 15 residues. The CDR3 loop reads CASSQGAGTLNEQFF. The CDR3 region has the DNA TGTGCCAGCAGCCAAGGGGCAGGGACATTGAATGAGCAGTTCTTC.

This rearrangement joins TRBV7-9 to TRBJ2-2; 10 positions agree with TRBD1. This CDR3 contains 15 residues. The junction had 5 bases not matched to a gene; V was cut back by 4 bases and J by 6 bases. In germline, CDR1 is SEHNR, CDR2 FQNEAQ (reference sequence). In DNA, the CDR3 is TGTGCCAGCAGCTCACGGACAGGGGGTTCCGGGGAGCTGTTTTTT. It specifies CASSSRTGGSGELFF.

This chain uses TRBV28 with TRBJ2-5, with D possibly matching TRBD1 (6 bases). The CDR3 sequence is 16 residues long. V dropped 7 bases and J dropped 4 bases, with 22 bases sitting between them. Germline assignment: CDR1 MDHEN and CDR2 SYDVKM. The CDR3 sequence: CASTQSYTGSGETQYF. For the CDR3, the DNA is TGTGCCAGCACCCAAAGCTACACAGGGTCCGGAGAGACCCAGTACTTC.

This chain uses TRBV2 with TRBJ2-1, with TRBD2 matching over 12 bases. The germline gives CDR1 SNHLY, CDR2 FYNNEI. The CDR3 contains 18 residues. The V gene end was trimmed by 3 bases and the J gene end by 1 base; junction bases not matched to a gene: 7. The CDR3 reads CASSEASGGAISYNEQFF. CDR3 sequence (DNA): TGTGCCAGCAGTGAGGCTAGCGGGGGGGCCATTTCCTACAATGAGCAGTTCTTC.

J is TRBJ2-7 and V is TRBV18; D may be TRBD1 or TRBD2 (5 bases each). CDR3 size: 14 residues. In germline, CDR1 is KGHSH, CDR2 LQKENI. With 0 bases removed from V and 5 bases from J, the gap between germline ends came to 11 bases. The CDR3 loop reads CASSPPDWGNEQYF. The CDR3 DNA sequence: TGTGCCAGCTCACCACCGGACTGGGGCAACGAGCAGTACTTC.

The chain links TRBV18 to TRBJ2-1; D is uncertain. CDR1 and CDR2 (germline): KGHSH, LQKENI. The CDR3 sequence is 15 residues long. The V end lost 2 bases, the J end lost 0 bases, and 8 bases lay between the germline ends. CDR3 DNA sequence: TGTGCCAGCTCACCATCTAACGGCTCCTACAATGAGCAGTTCTTC. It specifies CASSPSNGSYNEQFF.

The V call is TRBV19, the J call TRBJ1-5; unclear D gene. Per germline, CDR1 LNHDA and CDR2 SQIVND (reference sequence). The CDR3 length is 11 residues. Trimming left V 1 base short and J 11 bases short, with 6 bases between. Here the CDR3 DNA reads TGTGCCAGTAGTATAGTGTCGGCCCAGCATTTT. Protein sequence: CASSIVSAQHF.

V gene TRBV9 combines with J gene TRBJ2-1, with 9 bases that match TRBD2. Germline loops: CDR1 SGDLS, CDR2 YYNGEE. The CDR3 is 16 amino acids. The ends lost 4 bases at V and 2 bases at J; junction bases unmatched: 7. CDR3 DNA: TGTGCCAGCAGCCACGTAGCGGGAGCCGCCTACAATGAGCAGTTCTTC. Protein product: CASSHVAGAAYNEQFF. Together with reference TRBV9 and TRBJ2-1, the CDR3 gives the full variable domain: DSGVTQTPKHLITATGQRVTLRCSPRSGDLSVYWYQQSLDQGLQFLIQYYNGEERAKGNILERFSAQQFPDLHSELNLSSLELGDSALYFCASSHVAGAAYNEQFFGPGTRLTVL.

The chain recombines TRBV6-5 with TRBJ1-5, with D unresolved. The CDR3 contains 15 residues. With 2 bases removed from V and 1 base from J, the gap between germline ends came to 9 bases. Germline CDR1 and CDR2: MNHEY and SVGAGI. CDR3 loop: CASSYAGGSNQPQHF. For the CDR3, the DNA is TGTGCCAGCAGTTACGCGGGCGGAAGCAATCAGCCCCAGCATTTT.

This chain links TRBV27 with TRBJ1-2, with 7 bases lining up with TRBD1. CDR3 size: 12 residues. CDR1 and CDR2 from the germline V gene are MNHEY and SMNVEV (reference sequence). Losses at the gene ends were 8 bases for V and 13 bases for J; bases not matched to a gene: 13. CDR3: CASAEQGSVPTF. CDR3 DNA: TGTGCCAGCGCAGAACAGGGGTCGGTTCCCACCTTC.

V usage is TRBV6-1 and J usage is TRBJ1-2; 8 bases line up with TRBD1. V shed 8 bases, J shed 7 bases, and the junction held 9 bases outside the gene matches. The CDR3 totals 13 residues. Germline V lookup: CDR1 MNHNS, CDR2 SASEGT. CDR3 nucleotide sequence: TGTGCCAGCGAGACCACAGGGGGGCTTGGCTACACCTTC. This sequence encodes CASETTGGLGYTF.

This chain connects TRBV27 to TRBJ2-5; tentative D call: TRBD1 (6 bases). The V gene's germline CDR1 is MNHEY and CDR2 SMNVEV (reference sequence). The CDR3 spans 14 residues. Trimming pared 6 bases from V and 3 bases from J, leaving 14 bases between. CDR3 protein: CASRNLGGEETQYF. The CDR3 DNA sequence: TGTGCCAGCAGGAATCTTGGGGGCGAAGAGACCCAGTACTTC.

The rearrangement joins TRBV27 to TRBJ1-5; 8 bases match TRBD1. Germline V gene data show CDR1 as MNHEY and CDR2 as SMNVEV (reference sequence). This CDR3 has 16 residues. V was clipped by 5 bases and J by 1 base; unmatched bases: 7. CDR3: CASSAAGGESNQPQHF. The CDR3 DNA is TGTGCCAGCAGTGCCGCAGGGGGCGAGAGCAATCAGCCCCAGCATTTT.

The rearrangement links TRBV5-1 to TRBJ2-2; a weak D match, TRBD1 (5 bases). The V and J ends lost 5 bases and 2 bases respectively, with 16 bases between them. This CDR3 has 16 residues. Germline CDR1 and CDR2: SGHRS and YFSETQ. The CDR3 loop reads CASSHGAIPNTGELFF. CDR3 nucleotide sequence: TGCGCCAGCAGTCATGGGGCTATTCCTAACACCGGGGAGCTGTTTTTT.

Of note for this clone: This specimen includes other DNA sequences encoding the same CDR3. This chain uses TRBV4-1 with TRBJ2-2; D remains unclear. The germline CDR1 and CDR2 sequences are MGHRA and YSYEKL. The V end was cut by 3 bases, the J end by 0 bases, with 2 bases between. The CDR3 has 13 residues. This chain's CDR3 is CASSHANTGELFF. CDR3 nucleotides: TGCGCCAGCAGCCACGCGAACACCGGGGAGCTGTTTTTT.

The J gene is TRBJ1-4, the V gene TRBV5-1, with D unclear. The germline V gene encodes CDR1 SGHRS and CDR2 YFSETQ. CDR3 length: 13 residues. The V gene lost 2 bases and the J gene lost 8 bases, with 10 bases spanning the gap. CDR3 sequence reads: CASSLGPGEKLFF. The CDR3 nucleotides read TGCGCCAGCAGCTTAGGACCGGGGGAAAAACTGTTTTTT.

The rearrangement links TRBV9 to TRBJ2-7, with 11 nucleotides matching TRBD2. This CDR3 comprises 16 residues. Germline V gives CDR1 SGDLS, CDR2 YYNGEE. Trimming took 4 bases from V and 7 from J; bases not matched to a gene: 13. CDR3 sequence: CASSLSGLAGGGEQYF. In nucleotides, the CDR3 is TGTGCCAGCAGCCTTAGTGGTCTAGCGGGAGGTGGTGAGCAGTACTTC.

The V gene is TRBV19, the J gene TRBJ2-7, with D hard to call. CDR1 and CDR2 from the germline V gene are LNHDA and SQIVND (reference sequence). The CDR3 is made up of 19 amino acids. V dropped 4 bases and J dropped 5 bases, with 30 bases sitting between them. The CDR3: CASSTRILSSVPPSHEQYF. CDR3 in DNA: TGTGCCAGTAGTACTAGGATTCTCTCCAGCGTTCCACCGTCTCACGAGCAGTACTTC.